This TCR beta chain was retrieved from a study of technical replicates of blood from a handful of donors. Using immunoSEQ multiplex PCR, the repertoire was profiled, and TCRdb retains in-frame clones only, with some absent. This table holds 70,000 to 95,000 clones, just under 95% found once. The trim removed 7 bases at V and 7 bases at J, leaving 12 bases unmatched. Germline V gene data show CDR1 as MNHNS and CDR2 as SASEGT. The CDR3 is 15 residues long. Sequenced: T cells isolated from PBMCs. The receptor comes from a human donor in good health. The chain links TRBV6-1 to TRBJ2-1; 8 bases match TRBD2. The CDR3 nucleotides are TGTGCCAGCACGAAGGACGGGAGGGCAGGGAATGAGCAGTTCTTC. It specifies CASTKDGRAGNEQFF.